This is a list of T cell receptor beta chains from one sample in a study of CD8+ T cells in alopecia areata. Profiled with immunoSEQ multiplex PCR; TCRdb holds only in-frame clones, not every one. This sample has 150,000 to 200,000 clones, with more than 55% found just once. This specimen was CD4+ T cells sorted from blood, taken at week 4, from a patient treated with tofacitinib. These receptor sequences come from a human donor with alopecia areata. Both conserved end residues are part of each CDR3.

V gene,J gene,CDR3 protein
TRBV29-1,TRBJ1-1,CTSGGTEAFF
TRBV30,TRBJ1-1,CAWSAGRGAEAFF
TRBV25-1,TRBJ2-5,CASSDPGQGAGTQYF
TRBV30,TRBJ2-2,CAWSVSTGGRTGELFF
TRBV13,TRBJ1-6,CASSLGQRLSSPLHF
TRBV11-2,TRBJ1-3,CASTQGNTIYF
TRBV30,TRBJ1-1,CAWSMGAWVNTEAFF
TRBV7-2,TRBJ1-1,CASSFKGRVEAFF
TRBV5-1,TRBJ2-7,CASTAGALMYEQYF
TRBV20-1,TRBJ1-1,CSARADTEAFF
TRBV6-1,TRBJ2-7,CASSEGFGQSYEQYF
TRBV2,TRBJ2-7,CASNGDGMEQYF